This TCR beta chain was documented in a study of T cell responses to AZD1222 COVID-19 vaccine (dated by TCRdb to the early 2020s). Looking at the study overall: A total of 233 trial participants underwent TCR sequencing, of whom about 200 had received two doses of AZD1222 and roughly 26 had received two doses of the MenACWY control vaccine. Trial participants were enrolled into age subgroups of 18-55, 56-69 and 70-plus years, which contained approximately 150, 30 and 60 TCR-sequenced participants, respectively.

The CDR3 regions of human TCRbeta chains were analyzed by immunosequencing. Regarding the original processing steps: TCRs in the repertoires were matched against a reference library of SARS-CoV-2-specific TCRs that had been generated with the MIRA antigen-specificity platform. Breadth meant the fraction of unique TCRs that were SARS-CoV-2-associated, whereas depth meant the fraction of total T cells that were SARS-CoV-2-associated. Each spike-specific TCR was assigned to its reactive spike region and to a CD4 or CD8 class using the MIRA data. Log10-transformed breadth and depth values were compared by one-way ANOVA with Sidak's multiple comparisons tests. Imported from immuneACCESS, the table was reduced by TCRdb to in-frame sequences with V and J called. These copies leave out some clones; in studies compared against another copy, an unresolved V gene accounts for under half, and the cause of the remainder is not known. The DNA gave D and trimming, while V, J and clone size come from that table. The sample yields over 130,000 clones; around nine tenths were counted once. Over 3% of the sample belongs to the ten largest clones.

What the authors observed across the whole study: No day 14 peak-response samples were available, so repertoires were characterized only after the peak T cell response. Conclusions about previously exposed vaccinees are limited, since just five or six AZD1222 recipients were seropositive for SARS-CoV-2 at baseline. The vaccine-associated CD4 TCRs covered the entire spike protein, and the dominant responses fell in regions 160-218 and 743-854. The 56-69-year group was small, and its depth increase did not reach significance, likely because of low power. A significant rise in spike-specific TCR breadth and depth was observed after two AZD1222 doses relative to day 0 and relative to MenACWY recipients. Participants were mostly white British, with more females than males. The authors suggested clonal diversity may have been underestimated. Nearly half of unique spike-specific TCRs reportedly recognized epitopes outside regions mutated in the B.1.351 and B.1.1.7 variants.

The sample's time point, from its label and the paper: about 28 days (+/-7) after the second vaccine dose. Because spike-specific TCR depth and breadth did not differ between the two schedules, AZD1222 recipients who got a second dose at roughly 4 weeks were pooled with those who got a second dose at roughly 12 weeks. Vaccinee samples came from UK trials COV001 and COV002, including a single-blind randomized controlled phase 2/3 trial of AZD1222 (ChAdOx1 nCoV-19) in healthy adults. Trial participant PBMC samples were collected at day 0 and day 28 after the second dose for TCRbeta chain sequencing. V loses 6 bases of germline sequence and J loses 6 bases, and the interval between the two ends is 14 bases. The CDR3 starts with the cysteine, ends with the phenylalanine, and has 13 residues. Left in the record is the CDR3 DNA by itself, 39 bases read in frame from the first base. The germline V gene sets CDR1 to SGDLS and CDR2 to YYNGEE.

As regards this clone: Its antigen is currently not known. No per-base quality is available; no much larger clone lies one base away.

This TCR was sampled from an adult who received the AZD1222 COVID-19 vaccine. The sequence is built from TRBV9 and TRBJ2-3, with the identity of the D gene unclear. The sequencing here drew on peripheral blood, taken 28 days after the second AZD1222 dose. This receptor carries the CDR3 CASNPSGRDTQYF. In nucleotide form, the sequence is TGTGCCAGCAACCCGTCGGGTCGGGATACGCAGTATTTT.